One T cell receptor (beta chain) is described in this entry. Version v3.0 of the immunoSEQ assay ran at survey level. Sequencing was performed with immunoSEQ multiplex PCR; in TCRdb, only in-frame clones are kept and a portion is missing. The table includes tens of thousands of clones, about four fifths detected once. These data belong to a study of long-term antiretroviral therapy in people with HIV. CDR1 MDHEN and CDR2 SYDVKM come from the germline V gene. The junction had 5 bases not matched to a gene; V was cut back by 4 bases and J by 8 bases. CDR3 length equals 14 residues. The V gene is TRBV28, the J gene TRBJ1-4; 9 bases align to TRBD1. The TCR comes from a man aged 18 to 30 with HIV. The source was unsorted PBMCs, collected 0.3 years after starting antiretroviral therapy. CDR3 amino acids: CASSSRTGEEKLFF. Written as DNA, the CDR3 is TGTGCCAGCAGTTCCCGGACAGGGGAAGAAAAACTGTTTTTT.